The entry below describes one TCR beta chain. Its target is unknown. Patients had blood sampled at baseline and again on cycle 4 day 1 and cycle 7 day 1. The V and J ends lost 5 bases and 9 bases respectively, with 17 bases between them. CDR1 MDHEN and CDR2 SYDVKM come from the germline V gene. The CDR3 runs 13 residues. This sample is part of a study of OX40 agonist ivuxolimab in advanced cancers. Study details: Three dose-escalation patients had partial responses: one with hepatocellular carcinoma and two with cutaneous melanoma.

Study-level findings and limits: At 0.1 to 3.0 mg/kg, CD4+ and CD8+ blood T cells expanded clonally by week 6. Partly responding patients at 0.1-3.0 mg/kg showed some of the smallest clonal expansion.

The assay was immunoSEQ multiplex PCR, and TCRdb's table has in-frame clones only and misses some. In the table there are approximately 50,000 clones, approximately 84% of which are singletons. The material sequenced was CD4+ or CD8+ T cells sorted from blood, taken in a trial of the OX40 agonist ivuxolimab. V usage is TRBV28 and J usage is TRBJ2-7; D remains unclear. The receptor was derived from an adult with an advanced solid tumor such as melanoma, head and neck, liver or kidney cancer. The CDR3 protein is CASSPPAQRAQYF. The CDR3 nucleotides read TGTGCCAGCAGTCCTCCGGCCCAACGAGCGCAGTACTTC.